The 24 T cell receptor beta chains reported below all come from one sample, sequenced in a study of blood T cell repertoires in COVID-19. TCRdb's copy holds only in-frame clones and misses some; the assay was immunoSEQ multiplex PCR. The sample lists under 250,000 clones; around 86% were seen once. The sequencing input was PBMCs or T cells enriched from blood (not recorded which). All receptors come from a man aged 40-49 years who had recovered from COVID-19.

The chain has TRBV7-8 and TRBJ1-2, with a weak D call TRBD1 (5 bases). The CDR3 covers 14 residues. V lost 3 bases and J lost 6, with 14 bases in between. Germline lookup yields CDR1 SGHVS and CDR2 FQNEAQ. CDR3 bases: TGTGCCAGCAGCTTCACCCGGGGGTCCGATGGCTACACCTTC. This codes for CASSFTRGSDGYTF.

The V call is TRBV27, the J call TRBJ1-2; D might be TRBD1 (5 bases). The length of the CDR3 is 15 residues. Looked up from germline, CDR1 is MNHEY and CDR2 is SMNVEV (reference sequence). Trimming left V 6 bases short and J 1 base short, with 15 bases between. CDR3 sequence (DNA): TGTGCCAGCAGATCTCCCGCAGGGCTTAACTATGGCTACACCTTC. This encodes CASRSPAGLNYGYTF.

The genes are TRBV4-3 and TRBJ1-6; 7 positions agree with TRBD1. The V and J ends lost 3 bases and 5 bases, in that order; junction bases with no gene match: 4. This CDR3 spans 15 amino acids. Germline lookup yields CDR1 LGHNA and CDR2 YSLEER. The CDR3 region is CASSQMTGNNSPLHF. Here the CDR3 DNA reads TGCGCCAGCAGCCAGATGACAGGGAATAATTCACCCCTCCACTTT.

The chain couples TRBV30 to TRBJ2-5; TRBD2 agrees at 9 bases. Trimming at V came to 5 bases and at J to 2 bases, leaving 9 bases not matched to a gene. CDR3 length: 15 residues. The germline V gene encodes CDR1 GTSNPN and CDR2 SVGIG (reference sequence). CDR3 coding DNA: TGTGCCTGGGGGGGATCTAGCGGGGCACAAGAGACCCAGTACTTC. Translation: CAWGGSSGAQETQYF.

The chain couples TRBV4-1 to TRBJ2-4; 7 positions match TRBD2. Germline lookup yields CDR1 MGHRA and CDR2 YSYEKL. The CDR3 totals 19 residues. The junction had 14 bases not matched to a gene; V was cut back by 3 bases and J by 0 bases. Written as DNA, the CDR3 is TGCGCCAGCAGCCATAGAGTGGGGGGGGAAAGAGTAGCCAAAAACATTCAGTACTTC. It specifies CASSHRVGGERVAKNIQYF.

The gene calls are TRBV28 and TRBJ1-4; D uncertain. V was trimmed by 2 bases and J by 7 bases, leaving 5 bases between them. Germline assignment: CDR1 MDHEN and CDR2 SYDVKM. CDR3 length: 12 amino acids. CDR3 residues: CASSLGGEKLFF. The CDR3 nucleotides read TGTGCCAGCAGTTTAGGAGGTGAAAAACTGTTTTTT.

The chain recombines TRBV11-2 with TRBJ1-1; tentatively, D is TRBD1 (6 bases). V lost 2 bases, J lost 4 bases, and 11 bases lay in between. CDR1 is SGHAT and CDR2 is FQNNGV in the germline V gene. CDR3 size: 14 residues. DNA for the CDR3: TGTGCCAGCAGCTTACAACAGGGCCTCACTGAAGCTTTCTTT. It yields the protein CASSLQQGLTEAFF.

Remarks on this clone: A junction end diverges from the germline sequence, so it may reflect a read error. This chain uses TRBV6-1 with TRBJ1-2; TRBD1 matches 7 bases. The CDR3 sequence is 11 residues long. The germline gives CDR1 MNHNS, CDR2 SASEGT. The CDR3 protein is CASSEWGQLNF. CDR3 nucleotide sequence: TGTGCCAGCAGTGAATGGGGACAGCTAAACTTC.

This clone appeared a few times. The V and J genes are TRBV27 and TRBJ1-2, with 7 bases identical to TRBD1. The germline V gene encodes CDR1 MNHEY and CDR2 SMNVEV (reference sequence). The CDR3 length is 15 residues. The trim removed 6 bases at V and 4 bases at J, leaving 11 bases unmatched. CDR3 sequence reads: CASRRQGLNPYGYTF. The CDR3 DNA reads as TGTGCCAGCAGGCGACAGGGTCTTAATCCCTATGGCTACACCTTC.

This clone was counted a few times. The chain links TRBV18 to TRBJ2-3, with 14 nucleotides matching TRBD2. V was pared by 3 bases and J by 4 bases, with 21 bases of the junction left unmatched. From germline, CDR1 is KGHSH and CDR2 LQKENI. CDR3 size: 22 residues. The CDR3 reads CASSPFPGQRSTSGRDADTQYF. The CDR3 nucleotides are TGTGCCAGCTCACCCTTTCCCGGTCAGCGTTCGACTAGCGGGAGGGATGCAGATACGCAGTATTTT.

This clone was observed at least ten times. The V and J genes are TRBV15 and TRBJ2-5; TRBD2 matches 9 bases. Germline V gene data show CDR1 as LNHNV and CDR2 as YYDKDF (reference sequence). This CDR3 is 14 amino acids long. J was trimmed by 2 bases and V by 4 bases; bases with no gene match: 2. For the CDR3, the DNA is TGTGCCACCAGCATAGCGGGAGTGCAAGAGACCCAGTACTTC. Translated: CATSIAGVQETQYF.

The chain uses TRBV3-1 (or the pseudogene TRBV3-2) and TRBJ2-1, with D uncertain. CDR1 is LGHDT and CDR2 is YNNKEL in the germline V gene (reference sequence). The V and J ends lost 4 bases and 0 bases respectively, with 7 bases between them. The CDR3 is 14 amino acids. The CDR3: CASSLLSSYNEQFF. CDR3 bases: TGTGCCAGCAGCCTCCTCAGCTCCTACAATGAGCAGTTCTTC.

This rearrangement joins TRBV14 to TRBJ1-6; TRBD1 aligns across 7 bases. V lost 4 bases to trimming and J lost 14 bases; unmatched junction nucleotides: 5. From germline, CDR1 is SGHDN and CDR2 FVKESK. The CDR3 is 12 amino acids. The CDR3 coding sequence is TGTGCCAGCAGCCTGGGACAGTTCACCCTCCACTTT. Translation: CASSLGQFTLHF.

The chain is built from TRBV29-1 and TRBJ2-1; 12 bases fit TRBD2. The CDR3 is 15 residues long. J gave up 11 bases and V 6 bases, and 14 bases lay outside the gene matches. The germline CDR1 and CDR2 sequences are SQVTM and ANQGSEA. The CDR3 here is CSVGSSGRELAKQFF. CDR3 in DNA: TGCAGCGTCGGTTCTAGCGGGAGGGAACTGGCGAAGCAGTTCTTC.

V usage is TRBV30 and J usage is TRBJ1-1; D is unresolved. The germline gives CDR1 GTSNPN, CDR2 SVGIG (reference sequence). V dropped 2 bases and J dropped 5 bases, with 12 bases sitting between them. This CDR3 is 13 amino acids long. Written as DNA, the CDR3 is TGTGCCTGGAGTCCGGGTCTTGGGACTGAAGCTTTCTTT. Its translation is CAWSPGLGTEAFF.

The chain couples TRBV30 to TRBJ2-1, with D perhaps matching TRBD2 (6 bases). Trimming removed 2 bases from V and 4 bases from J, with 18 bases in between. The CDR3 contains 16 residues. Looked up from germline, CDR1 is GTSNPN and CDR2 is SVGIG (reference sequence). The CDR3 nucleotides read TGTGCCTGGAGTCAGCCGGGACTCCGGAGGTACAATGAGCAGTTCTTC. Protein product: CAWSQPGLRRYNEQFF.

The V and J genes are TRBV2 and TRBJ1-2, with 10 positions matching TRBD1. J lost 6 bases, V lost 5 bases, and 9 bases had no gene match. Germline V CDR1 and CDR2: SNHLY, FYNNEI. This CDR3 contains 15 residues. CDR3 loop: CASSPTRQGADGYTF. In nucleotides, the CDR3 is TGTGCCAGCAGTCCGACTCGACAGGGGGCGGATGGCTACACCTTC.

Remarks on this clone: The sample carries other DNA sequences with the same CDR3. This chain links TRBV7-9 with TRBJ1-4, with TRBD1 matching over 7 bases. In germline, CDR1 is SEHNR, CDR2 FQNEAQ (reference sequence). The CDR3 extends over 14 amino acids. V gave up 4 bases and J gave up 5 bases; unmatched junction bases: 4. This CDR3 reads CASSSGTDNEKLFF. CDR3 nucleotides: TGTGCCAGCAGCTCCGGGACAGACAATGAAAAACTGTTTTTT.

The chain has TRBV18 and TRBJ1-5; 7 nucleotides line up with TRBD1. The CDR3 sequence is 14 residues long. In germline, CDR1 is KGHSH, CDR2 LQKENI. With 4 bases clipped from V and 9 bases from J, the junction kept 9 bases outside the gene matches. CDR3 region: CASSLGGGKGPQHF. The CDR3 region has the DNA TGTGCCAGCTCACTAGGGGGCGGAAAAGGGCCCCAGCATTTT. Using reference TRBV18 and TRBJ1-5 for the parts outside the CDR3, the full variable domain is NAGVMQNPRHLVRRRGQEARLRCSPMKGHSHVYWYRQLPEEGLKFMVYLQKENIIDESGMPKERFSAEFPKEGPSILRIQQVVRGDSAAYFCASSLGGGKGPQHFGDGTRLSIL.

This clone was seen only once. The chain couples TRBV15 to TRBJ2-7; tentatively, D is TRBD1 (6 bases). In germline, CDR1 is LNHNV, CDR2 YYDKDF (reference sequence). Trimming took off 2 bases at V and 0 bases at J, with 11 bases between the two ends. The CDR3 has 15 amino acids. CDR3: CATSRYRDISYEQYF. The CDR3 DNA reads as TGTGCCACCAGCAGATACCGGGACATCTCCTACGAGCAGTACTTC. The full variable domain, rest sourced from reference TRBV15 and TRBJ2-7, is DAMVIQNPRYQVTQFGKPVTLSCSQTLNHNVMYWYQQKSSQAPKLLFHYYDKDFNNEADTPDNFQSRRPNTSFCFLDIRSPGLGDTAMYLCATSRYRDISYEQYFGPGTRLTVT.

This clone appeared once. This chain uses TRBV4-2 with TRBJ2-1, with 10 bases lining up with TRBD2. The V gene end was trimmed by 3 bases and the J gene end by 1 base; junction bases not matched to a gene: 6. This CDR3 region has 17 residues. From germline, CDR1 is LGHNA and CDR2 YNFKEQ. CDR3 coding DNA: TGTGCCAGCAGCCATCCAAGCGGGAGGGCGTCCTACAATGAGCAGTTCTTC. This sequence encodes CASSHPSGRASYNEQFF.

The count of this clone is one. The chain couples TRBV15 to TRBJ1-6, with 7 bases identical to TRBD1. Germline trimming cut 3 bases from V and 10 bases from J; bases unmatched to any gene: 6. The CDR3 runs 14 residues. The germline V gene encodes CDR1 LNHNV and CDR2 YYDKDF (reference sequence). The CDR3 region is CATSSDRAGSPLHF. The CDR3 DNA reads TGTGCCACCAGCAGTGACAGGGCCGGATCACCCCTCCACTTT.

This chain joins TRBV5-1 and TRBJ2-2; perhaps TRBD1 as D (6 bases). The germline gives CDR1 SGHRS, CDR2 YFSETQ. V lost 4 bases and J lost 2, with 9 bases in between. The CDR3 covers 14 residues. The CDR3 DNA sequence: TGCGCCAGCAGCATGGACAGCAACACCGGGGAGCTGTTTTTT. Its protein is CASSMDSNTGELFF.

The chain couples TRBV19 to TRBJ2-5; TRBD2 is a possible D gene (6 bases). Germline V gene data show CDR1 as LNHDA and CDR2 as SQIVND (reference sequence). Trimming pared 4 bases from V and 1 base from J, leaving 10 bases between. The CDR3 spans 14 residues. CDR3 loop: CASSNPGLQETQYF. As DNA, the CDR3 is TGTGCCAGTAGTAACCCGGGACTCCAAGAGACCCAGTACTTC.